One and the same sample provided the 18 T cell receptor beta chains below, sequenced in a study of shared clonotypes between healthy human individuals. Clones were sequenced by immunoSEQ multiplex PCR, and TCRdb holds only the in-frame ones, with some missing. The data hold around 1,100,000 clones, with about 80% observed a single time. The sample comprised memory CD4+ T cells from PBMCs. Subset reported: CD45RA-negative fraction. These receptors were obtained from a man younger than 30 in good health. Some clones in this sample may be carry-over from other donors' samples.

The chain carries TRBV4-1 and TRBJ2-7; no clear D gene. The CDR3 spans 14 residues. V lost 1 base, J lost 6 bases, and 13 bases lay in between. Germline V gives CDR1 MGHRA, CDR2 YSYEKL. The DNA of the CDR3 is TGCGCCAGCAGCCAAGTATGGGTAGGGCCCGAGCAGTACTTC. Protein sequence: CASSQVWVGPEQYF.

Here the CDR3 DNA reads TGCGCCAGCAGCCAAACTAGATCGGGAAACAATGAGCAGTTCTTC. Residues: CASSQTRSGNNEQFF. The rearrangement links TRBV5-1 to TRBJ2-1, with a weak D call TRBD2 (5 bases). CDR1 is SGHRS and CDR2 is YFSETQ in the germline V gene. Trimming pared 4 bases from V and 5 bases from J, leaving 16 bases between. This CDR3 has 15 amino acids.

The chain carries TRBV28 and TRBJ1-1; D is perhaps TRBD1 (5 bases). Between the trimmed V and J ends, which lost 5 bases and 1 base, there was a span of 11 bases. The CDR3 consists of 14 residues. Germline V gene sequence: CDR1 MDHEN, CDR2 SYDVKM. CDR3 region: CASSTGARNTEAFF. The CDR3 nucleotides read TGTGCCAGCAGTACCGGGGCCAGGAACACTGAAGCTTTCTTT.

J is TRBJ1-4 and V is TRBV30; D is possibly TRBD1 (6 bases). V was cut by 5 bases and J by 8 bases, with 15 bases left in between. Germline loops: CDR1 GTSNPN, CDR2 SVGIG (reference sequence). CDR3 length equals 13 residues. The CDR3 coding sequence is TGTGCCTGGGAACCGGGACAAAGCGAAAAACTGTTTTTT. Its protein is CAWEPGQSEKLFF.

The V and J genes are TRBV7-2 and TRBJ2-5, with TRBD1 matching 11 bases. V was pared by 2 bases and J by 10 bases, with 6 bases of the junction left unmatched. The CDR3 runs to 14 residues. Germline CDR1 is SGHTA and CDR2 is FQGNSA. The CDR3 loop is CASSLPGQGAGQYF. The CDR3, as DNA: TGTGCCAGCAGCTTACCCGGACAGGGGGCTGGCCAGTACTTC.

The chain recombines TRBV7-3 with TRBJ2-3, with a possible D match to TRBD1 (7 bases). The CDR3 contains 15 residues. Germline-derived CDR1 and CDR2 are SGHTA and FQGTGA. Trimming cost V 2 bases and J 6 bases, with 15 bases left between them. The chain's CDR3 is CASSLQGGGRDTQYF. The CDR3 coding sequence is TGTGCCAGCAGCTTACAGGGGGGAGGAAGGGATACGCAGTATTTT.

The chain uses TRBV7-2 and TRBJ1-5; no clear D gene. V was cut by 1 base and J by 5 bases, with 9 bases left in between. The CDR3 is 14 amino acids. Germline V gene sequence: CDR1 SGHTA, CDR2 FQGNSA. The CDR3 is CASSLETRYQPQHF. The CDR3 nucleotides read TGTGCCAGCAGCTTAGAAACCCGATATCAGCCCCAGCATTTT.

Details on this clone: The junction departs from germline at one end; a sequencing error may be responsible. The genes are TRBV30 and TRBJ2-7; maybe TRBD2 (5 bases). Germline V gene data show CDR1 as GTSNPN and CDR2 as SVGIG (reference sequence). This CDR3 is 15 amino acids long. DNA for the CDR3: TGTGCCGGGAGCCTTACTTCTTTCAGCTCCTACGAGCAGTACTTC. It specifies CAGSLTSFSSYEQYF.

This clone was counted only a few times. This chain links TRBV7-3 with TRBJ1-4; D gene ambiguous. The V and J ends lost 5 bases and 5 bases respectively, with 9 bases between them. CDR1 and CDR2 (germline): SGHTA, FQGTGA. There are 13 residues in the CDR3. Here the CDR3 reads CASSQGQNEKLFF. CDR3 sequence (DNA): TGTGCCAGCAGCCAAGGGCAGAATGAAAAACTGTTTTTT.

The V and J genes are TRBV2 and TRBJ2-7, with TRBD1 matching over 8 bases. This CDR3 contains 13 residues. V was clipped by 4 bases and J by 3 bases; unmatched bases: 2. Germline values: CDR1 SNHLY, CDR2 FYNNEI. CDR3 nucleotide sequence: TGTGCCAGCAGTGGGACAGGGATCTACGAGCAGTACTTC. This translates into CASSGTGIYEQYF.

This chain links TRBV30 with TRBJ1-2; no firm D call. The length of the CDR3 is 13 residues. V lost 0 bases and J lost 4, with 9 bases in between. Germline loops: CDR1 GTSNPN, CDR2 SVGIG (reference sequence). For the CDR3, the DNA is TGTGCCTGGAGTGTTCGCGCTGGCTATGGCTACACCTTC. It translates to CAWSVRAGYGYTF.

The sample holds many counts of this clone. This chain uses TRBV5-1 with TRBJ2-3; D is perhaps TRBD2 (5 bases). V was shortened by 0 bases and J by 2 bases, with 7 bases between the two germline ends. This CDR3 is built from 14 residues. Germline CDR1 SGHRS, CDR2 YFSETQ. CDR3: CASSLERNTDTQYF. CDR3 bases: TGCGCCAGCAGCTTGGAGCGGAACACAGATACGCAGTATTTT.

As for this clone: This may come from a read error, since a much larger clone is one base off. Within the sample, other DNA sequences also encode this same CDR3. V is TRBV30 and J is TRBJ2-5; 7 nucleotides agree with TRBD1. The V and J ends lost 4 bases and 9 bases, in that order; junction bases with no gene match: 8. The CDR3 is made up of 12 amino acids. CDR1 and CDR2 from the germline V gene are GTSNPN and SVGIG (reference sequence). In nucleotides, the CDR3 is TGTGCCTGGACCCAAGAGGGGACAGCCCAGTACTTC. Its translation is CAWTQEGTAQYF.

V and J are TRBV4-2 and TRBJ2-7; D is perhaps TRBD2 (5 bases). Germline V lookup: CDR1 LGHNA, CDR2 YNFKEQ. CDR3 length: 16 residues. V was shortened by 0 bases and J by 2 bases, with 14 bases between the two germline ends. The CDR3 DNA reads as TGTGCCAGCAGCCAAGATTGGGCGGGTGGGCCCTACGAGCAGTACTTC. It yields the protein CASSQDWAGGPYEQYF.

This clone appeared a few times. V gene TRBV6-5 combines with J gene TRBJ1-2, with 8 bases lining up with TRBD1. The V gene end was trimmed by 4 bases and the J gene end by 7 bases; junction bases not matched to a gene: 11. Germline CDR1 is MNHEY and CDR2 is SVGAGI. The CDR3 has 15 residues. The CDR3 sequence is CASSSTGTGPSGYTF. The CDR3 DNA reads TGTGCCAGCAGTTCCACCGGGACAGGCCCTAGTGGCTACACCTTC.

V gene TRBV7-2 combines with J gene TRBJ2-5; 10 bases align to TRBD2. V lost 2 bases and J lost 5; bases outside the gene matches: 5. There are 15 residues in the CDR3. Germline values: CDR1 SGHTA, CDR2 FQGNSA. DNA for the CDR3: TGTGCCAGCAGCTTAACAGCGGGAGGGGCCGAGACCCAGTACTTC. Translated, it gives CASSLTAGGAETQYF.

This clone was recorded many times. The chain links TRBV9 to TRBJ2-3, with 11 bases identical to TRBD2. Germline V gives CDR1 SGDLS, CDR2 YYNGEE. This CDR3 region has 16 residues. V lost 2 bases to trimming and J lost 5 bases; unmatched junction nucleotides: 7. The CDR3 reads CASSVGSGRAIDTQYF. The CDR3 DNA reads TGTGCCAGCAGCGTGGGTAGCGGGAGGGCCATAGATACGCAGTATTTT.

The V call is TRBV7-2, the J call TRBJ2-7; a possible D gene is TRBD2 (6 bases). The CDR3 spans 17 residues. Germline V gives CDR1 SGHTA, CDR2 FQGNSA. V lost 5 bases to trimming and J lost 0 bases, with 20 bases between them. The CDR3 DNA is TGTGCCAGCAGCCCATCCCCCGGGCTAGCGAGCTCCTACGAGCAGTACTTC. It yields the protein CASSPSPGLASSYEQYF.